These 3 T cell receptor beta chains came from one sample sequenced in a study of cytomegalovirus exposure and HLA in healthy donors (dated by TCRdb to about 2017). Receptors were amplified or captured by the immunoSEQ multiplex PCR assay. For the multiplex PCR, a mixture combining 60 forward primers for TCR Vbeta segments and 13 reverse primers for TCR Jbeta segments was used. TCRdb holds this immuneACCESS table with in-frame rearrangements only. Some clones are missing; in checked studies, unresolved V genes explain under half, and the rest has no known cause. This sample comprises 95,000 to 150,000 clones, less than 75% of them detected only once. The top ten clones comprise around 4.2% of the sample. Source material: PBMCs. Every receptor here comes from a woman aged 40 to 50 in good health and CMV-seronegative.

The V and J genes are TRBV7-9 and TRBJ2-2; D unresolved. The CDR3 length is 15 residues. Germline V gene data show CDR1 as SEHNR and CDR2 as FQNEAQ (reference sequence). Trimming removed 5 bases from V and 6 bases from J, with 16 bases in between. As DNA, the CDR3 is TGTGCCAGCAGCCCAACATACCTCGTGGCCGGGGAGCTGTTTTTT. This codes for CASSPTYLVAGELFF.

The genes are TRBV11-3 and TRBJ2-7, with 10 bases matching TRBD2. Germline CDR1 SGHNT, CDR2 YENEEA. This CDR3 contains 14 residues. Losses at the gene ends were 5 bases for V and 4 bases for J; bases not matched to a gene: 5. The CDR3 protein is CASSRTSGSYEQYF. The CDR3 nucleotides read TGTGCCAGCAGCCGGACTAGCGGTTCGTACGAGCAGTACTTC.

The chain employs TRBV29-1 and TRBJ1-1, with a weak D call TRBD1 (5 bases). Germline V CDR1 and CDR2: SQVTM, ANQGSEA. Trimming took off 3 bases at V and 5 bases at J, with 16 bases between the two ends. This CDR3 comprises 14 residues. CDR3 DNA sequence: TGCAGCGTTGATGAGTGGGGGGGGAATACTGAAGCTTTCTTT. Protein: CSVDEWGGNTEAFF.